What follows is one TCR beta chain and its context. The entry originates in a study of blood T cell repertoires in COVID-19. Study-level information: The United States, Italy and Spain were the sources of the acute and convalescent COVID-19 samples. The cDNA or gDNA used as material had been derived from T cells, B-cell-depleted T cells, or PBMCs.

There are 17 residues in the CDR3. Germline values: CDR1 SGHTS, CDR2 YDEGEE. The junction had 10 bases not matched to a gene; V was cut back by 4 bases and J by 2 bases. Authors' methods: Estimation of nucleated cell counts relied on the amplification of reference gene primers. The table came from immunoSEQ multiplex PCR; TCRdb's copy has only in-frame clones and leaves some out. The DNA gave D and trimming, while V, J and clone size come from that table. This table has roughly 52,000 clones, 89% appearing once. The chain employs TRBV5-8 and TRBJ2-7, with TRBD1 identical over 12 bases. The sequence was obtained from a human donor in a cohort sampled during active COVID-19. Material for sequencing was peripheral blood. The CDR3, as DNA: TGTGCCAGCAGCATTCCGGGACAGGGGGCAGGGGCCTACGAGCAGTACTTC. This encodes CASSIPGQGAGAYEQYF.